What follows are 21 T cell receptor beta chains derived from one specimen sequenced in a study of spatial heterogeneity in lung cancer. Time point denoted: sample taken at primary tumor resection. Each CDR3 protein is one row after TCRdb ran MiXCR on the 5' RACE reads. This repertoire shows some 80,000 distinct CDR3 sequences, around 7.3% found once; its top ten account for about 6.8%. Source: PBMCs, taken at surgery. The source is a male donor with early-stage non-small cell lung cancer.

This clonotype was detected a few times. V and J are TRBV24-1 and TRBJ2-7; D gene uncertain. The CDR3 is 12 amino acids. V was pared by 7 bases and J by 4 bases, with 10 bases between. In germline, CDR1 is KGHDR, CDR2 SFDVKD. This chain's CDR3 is CATRDPLYEQYF. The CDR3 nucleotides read TGTGCCACCAGGGACCCGTTGTACGAGCAGTACTTC.

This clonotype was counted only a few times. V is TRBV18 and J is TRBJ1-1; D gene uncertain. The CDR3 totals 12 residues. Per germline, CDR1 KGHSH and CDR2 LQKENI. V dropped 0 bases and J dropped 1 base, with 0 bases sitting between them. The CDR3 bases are TGTGCCAGCTCACCACCGAACACTGAAGCTTTCTTT. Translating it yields CASSPPNTEAFF.

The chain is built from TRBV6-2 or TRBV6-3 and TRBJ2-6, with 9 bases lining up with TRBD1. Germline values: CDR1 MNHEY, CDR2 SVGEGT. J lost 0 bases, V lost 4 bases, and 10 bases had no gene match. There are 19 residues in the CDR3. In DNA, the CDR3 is TGTGCCAGCAGTTCCATACAGGGGGCTTTTCTCTCTGGGGCCAACGTCCTGACTTTC. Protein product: CASSSIQGAFLSGANVLTF.

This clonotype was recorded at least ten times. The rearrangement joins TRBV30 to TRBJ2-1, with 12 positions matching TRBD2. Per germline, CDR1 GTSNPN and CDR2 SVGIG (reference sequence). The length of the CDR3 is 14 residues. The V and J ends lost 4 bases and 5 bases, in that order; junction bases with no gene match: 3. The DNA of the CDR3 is TGTGCCTGGAACCTAGCGGGAGGGGACAATGAGCAGTTCTTC. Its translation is CAWNLAGGDNEQFF.

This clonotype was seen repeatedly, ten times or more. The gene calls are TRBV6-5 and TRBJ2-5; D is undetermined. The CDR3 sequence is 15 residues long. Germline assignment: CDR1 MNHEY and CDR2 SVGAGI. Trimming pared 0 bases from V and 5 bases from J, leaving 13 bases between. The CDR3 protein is CASSYSRLTKETQYF. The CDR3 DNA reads TGTGCCAGCAGTTACTCGAGGCTCACGAAGGAGACCCAGTACTTC.

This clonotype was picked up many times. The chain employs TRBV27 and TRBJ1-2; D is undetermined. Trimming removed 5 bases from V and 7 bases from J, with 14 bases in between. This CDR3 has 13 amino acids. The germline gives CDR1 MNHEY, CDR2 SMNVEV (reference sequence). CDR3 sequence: CASSGRETSGYTF. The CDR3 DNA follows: TGTGCCAGCAGTGGGCGGGAAACAAGTGGCTACACCTTC.

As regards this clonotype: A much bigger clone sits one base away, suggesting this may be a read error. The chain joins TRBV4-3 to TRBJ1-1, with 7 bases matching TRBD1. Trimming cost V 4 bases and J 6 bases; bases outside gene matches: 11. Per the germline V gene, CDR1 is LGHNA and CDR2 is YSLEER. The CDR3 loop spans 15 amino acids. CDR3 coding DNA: TGCGCCAGCAGCCCTGGTTACAGGGGAGACGCTGAAGCTTTCTTT. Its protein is CASSPGYRGDAEAFF.

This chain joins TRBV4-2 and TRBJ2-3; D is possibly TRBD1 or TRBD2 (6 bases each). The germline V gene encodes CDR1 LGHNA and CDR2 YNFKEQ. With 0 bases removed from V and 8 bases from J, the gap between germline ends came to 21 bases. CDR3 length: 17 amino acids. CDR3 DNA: TGTGCCAGCAGCCAAGAGAGTGGGGGGCCCTCCTTGGGTACGCAGTATTTT. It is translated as CASSQESGGPSLGTQYF.

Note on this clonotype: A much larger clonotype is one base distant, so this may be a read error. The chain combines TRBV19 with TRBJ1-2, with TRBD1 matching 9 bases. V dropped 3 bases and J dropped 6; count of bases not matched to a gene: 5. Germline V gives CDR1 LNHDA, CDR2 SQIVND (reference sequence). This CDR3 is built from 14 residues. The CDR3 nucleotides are TGTGCCAGTAGTATGGGACAGGGATTACATGGCTACACCTTC. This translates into CASSMGQGLHGYTF.

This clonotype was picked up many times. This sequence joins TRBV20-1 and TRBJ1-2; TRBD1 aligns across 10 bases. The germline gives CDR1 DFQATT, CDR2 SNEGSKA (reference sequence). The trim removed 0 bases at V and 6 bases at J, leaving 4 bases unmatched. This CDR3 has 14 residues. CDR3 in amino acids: CSARDIGTGDGYTF. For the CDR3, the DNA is TGCAGTGCTAGAGATATCGGGACAGGGGATGGCTACACCTTC.

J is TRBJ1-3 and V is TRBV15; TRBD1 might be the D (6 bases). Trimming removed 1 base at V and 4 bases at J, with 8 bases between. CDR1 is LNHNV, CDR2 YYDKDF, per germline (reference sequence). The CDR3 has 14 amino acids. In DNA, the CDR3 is TGTGCCACCAGCAGAGCGGGGGCGGGAAACACCATATATTTT. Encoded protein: CATSRAGAGNTIYF. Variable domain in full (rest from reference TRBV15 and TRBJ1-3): DAMVIQNPRYQVTQFGKPVTLSCSQTLNHNVMYWYQQKSSQAPKLLFHYYDKDFNNEADTPDNFQSRRPNTSFCFLDIRSPGLGDTAMYLCATSRAGAGNTIYFGEGSWLTVV.

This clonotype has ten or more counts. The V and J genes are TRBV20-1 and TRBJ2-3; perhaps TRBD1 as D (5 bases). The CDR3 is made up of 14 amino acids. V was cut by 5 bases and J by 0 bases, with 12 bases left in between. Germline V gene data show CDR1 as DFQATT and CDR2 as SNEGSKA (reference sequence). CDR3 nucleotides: TGCAGTGCTTGGGGCGCGGCTAGCACAGATACGCAGTATTTT. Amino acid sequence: CSAWGAASTDTQYF.

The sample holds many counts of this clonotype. This chain's CDR3 is CATSDLPILRQGANTGELFF. The CDR3 DNA reads as TGTGCCACCAGTGATTTGCCCATACTCCGACAGGGTGCGAACACCGGGGAGCTGTTTTTT. The chain has TRBV24-1 and TRBJ2-2; 7 positions match TRBD1. The CDR3 contains 20 residues. The V segment lost 0 bases and the J segment 0 bases; nucleotides outside the gene matches: 12. CDR1 and CDR2 from the germline V gene are KGHDR and SFDVKD.

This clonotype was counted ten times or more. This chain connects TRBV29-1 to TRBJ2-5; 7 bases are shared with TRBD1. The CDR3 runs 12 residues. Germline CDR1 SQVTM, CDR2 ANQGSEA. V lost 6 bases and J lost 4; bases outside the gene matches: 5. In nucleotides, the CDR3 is TGCAGCGTCGAAAGGACAGGAGAGACCCAGTACTTC. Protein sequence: CSVERTGETQYF.

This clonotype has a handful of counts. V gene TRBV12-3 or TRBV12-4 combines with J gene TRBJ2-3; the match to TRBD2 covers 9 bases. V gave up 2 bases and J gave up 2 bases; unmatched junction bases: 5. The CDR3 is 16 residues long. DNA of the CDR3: TGTGCCAGCAGTTTAATGCTAGCGGGACCCACAGATACGCAGTATTTT. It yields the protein CASSLMLAGPTDTQYF.

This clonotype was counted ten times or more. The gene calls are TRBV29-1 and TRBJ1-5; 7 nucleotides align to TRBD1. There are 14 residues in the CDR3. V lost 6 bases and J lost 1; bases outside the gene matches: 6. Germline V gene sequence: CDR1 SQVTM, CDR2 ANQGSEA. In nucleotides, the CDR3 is TGCAGCGTGGAGACAGGGATCAGCAATCAGCCCCAGCATTTT. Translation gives CSVETGISNQPQHF.

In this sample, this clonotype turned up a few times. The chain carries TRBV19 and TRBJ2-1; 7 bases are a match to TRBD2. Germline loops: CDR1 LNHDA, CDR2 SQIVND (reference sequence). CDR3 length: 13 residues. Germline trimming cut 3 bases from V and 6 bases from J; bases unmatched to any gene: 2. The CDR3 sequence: CASSMGGFNEQFF. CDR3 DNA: TGTGCCAGTAGTATGGGAGGGTTCAATGAGCAGTTCTTC. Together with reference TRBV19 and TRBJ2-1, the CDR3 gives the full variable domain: DGGITQSPKYLFRKEGQNVTLSCEQNLNHDAMYWYRQDPGQGLRLIYYSQIVNDFQKGDIAEGYSVSREKKESFPLTVTSAQKNPTAFYLCASSMGGFNEQFFGPGTRLTVL.

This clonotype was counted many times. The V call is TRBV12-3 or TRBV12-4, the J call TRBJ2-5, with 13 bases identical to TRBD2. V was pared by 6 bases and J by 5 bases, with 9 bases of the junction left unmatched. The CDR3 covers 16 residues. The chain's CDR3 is CASSPTSGRAGETQYF. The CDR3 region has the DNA TGTGCCAGCAGCCCCACTAGCGGGAGGGCCGGGGAGACCCAGTACTTC.

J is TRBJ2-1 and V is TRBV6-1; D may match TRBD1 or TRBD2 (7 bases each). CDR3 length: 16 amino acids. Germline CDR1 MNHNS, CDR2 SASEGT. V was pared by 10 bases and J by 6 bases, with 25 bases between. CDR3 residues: CAILLGGTVSRNEQFF. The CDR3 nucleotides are TGTGCCATCCTTCTCGGGGGGACAGTGTCCCGCAATGAGCAGTTCTTC.

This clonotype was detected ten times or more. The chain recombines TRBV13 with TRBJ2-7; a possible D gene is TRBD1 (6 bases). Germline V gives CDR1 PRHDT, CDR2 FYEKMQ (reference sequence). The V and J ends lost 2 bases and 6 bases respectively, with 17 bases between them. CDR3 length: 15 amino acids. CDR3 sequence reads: CASSLRPGVFSEQYF. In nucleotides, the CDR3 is TGTGCCAGCAGCTTAAGGCCAGGGGTGTTTTCCGAGCAGTACTTC. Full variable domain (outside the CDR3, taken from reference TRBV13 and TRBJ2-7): AAGVIQSPRHLIKEKRETATLKCYPIPRHDTVYWYQQGPGQDPQFLISFYEKMQSDKGSIPDRFSAQQFSDYHSELNMSSLELGDSALYFCASSLRPGVFSEQYFGPGTRLTVT.

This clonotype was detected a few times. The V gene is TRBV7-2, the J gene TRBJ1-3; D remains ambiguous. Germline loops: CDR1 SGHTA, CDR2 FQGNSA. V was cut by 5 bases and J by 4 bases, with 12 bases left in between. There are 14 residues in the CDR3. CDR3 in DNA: TGTGCCAGCAGCCCTGCGTCAGTGGGAAACACCATATATTTT. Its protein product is CASSPASVGNTIYF.